Listed here are 20 T cell receptor beta chains from one sample, sequenced in a study of graft-versus-host responses after intestinal transplantation. Sequenced by immunoSEQ multiplex PCR; TCRdb stores in-frame clones only, minus some. The sample holds about 27,000 clones, roughly 78% seen once. Their target antigens are unknown. The source was unstimulated CD8+ T cells sorted from spleen or lymph node cells, collected before transplant. The origin of the receptors is a human donor who was the organ donor for an intestinal transplant.

In DNA, the CDR3 is TGTGCCAGCAAACCCACGAGTGGGGGGGCACATGAGCAGTTCTTC. Residues: CASKPTSGGAHEQFF. The J gene is TRBJ2-1, the V gene TRBV6-6; the D gene is possibly TRBD2 (7 bases). The CDR3 has 15 amino acids. V was clipped by 7 bases and J by 8 bases, with 21 bases between them. The germline CDR1 and CDR2 sequences are MNHNY and SVGAGI (reference sequence).

The gene calls are TRBV15 and TRBJ2-1, with 11 nucleotides matching TRBD2. CDR1 LNHNV and CDR2 YYDKDF come from the germline V gene (reference sequence). The CDR3 covers 15 residues. V was pared by 5 bases and J by 2 bases, with 2 bases of the junction left unmatched. CDR3 DNA sequence: TGTGCCACCAGCTTAGCGGGAGGGGCCTACAATGAGCAGTTCTTC. Its translation: CATSLAGGAYNEQFF.

The V gene is TRBV5-1, the J gene TRBJ2-7, with D uncertain. The ends were cut back, 2 bases at V and 1 base at J, with 10 bases in the middle. Germline CDR1 SGHRS, CDR2 YFSETQ. This CDR3 is built from 14 residues. The CDR3 bases are TGCGCCAGCAGCTTTACCCATTTATCCTACGAGCAGTACTTC. It codes for CASSFTHLSYEQYF. Full variable domain (missing parts from reference TRBV5-1 and TRBJ2-7): KAGVTQTPRYLIKTRGQQVTLSCSPISGHRSVSWYQQTPGQGLQFLFEYFSETQRNKGNFPGRFSGRQFSNSRSEMNVSTLELGDSALYLCASSFTHLSYEQYFGPGTRLTVT.

This chain uses TRBV5-1 with TRBJ2-1; possible D gene TRBD2, 7 bases. Per the germline V gene, CDR1 is SGHRS and CDR2 is YFSETQ. V lost 0 bases and J lost 5, with 15 bases in between. CDR3 length: 16 amino acids. The CDR3 sequence is CASSLVRGRVHNEQFF. For the CDR3, the DNA is TGCGCCAGCAGCTTGGTTAGGGGGAGGGTGCACAATGAGCAGTTCTTC.

The chain couples TRBV9 to TRBJ2-7; perhaps TRBD2 as D (5 bases). This CDR3 spans 14 amino acids. The V end lost 0 bases, the J end lost 2 bases, and 9 bases lay between the germline ends. In germline, CDR1 is SGDLS, CDR2 YYNGEE. CDR3 region: CASSVGTGTYEQYF. CDR3 DNA: TGTGCCAGCAGCGTAGGGACGGGAACCTACGAGCAGTACTTC. Full variable domain (rest looked up from reference TRBV9 and TRBJ2-7): DSGVTQTPKHLITATGQRVTLRCSPRSGDLSVYWYQQSLDQGLQFLIQYYNGEERAKGNILERFSAQQFPDLHSELNLSSLELGDSALYFCASSVGTGTYEQYFGPGTRLTVT.

The CDR3 DNA follows: TGCGCCAGCAGCTTGGATCCGGGACAGGGGGTACTGCAGTACTTC. It is translated as CASSLDPGQGVLQYF. The chain carries TRBV5-1 and TRBJ2-7, with TRBD1 matching over 11 bases. The V gene's germline CDR1 is SGHRS and CDR2 YFSETQ. This CDR3 has 15 residues. J lost 9 bases, V lost 0 bases, and 8 bases had no gene match. Based on the CDR3 plus reference TRBV5-1 and TRBJ2-7, the full variable domain is KAGVTQTPRYLIKTRGQQVTLSCSPISGHRSVSWYQQTPGQGLQFLFEYFSETQRNKGNFPGRFSGRQFSNSRSEMNVSTLELGDSALYLCASSLDPGQGVLQYFGPGTRLTVT.

The rearrangement joins TRBV6-6 to TRBJ2-1, with TRBD2 matching over 11 bases. The CDR3 runs to 14 residues. V shed 7 bases, J shed 7 bases, and the junction held 6 bases outside the gene matches. Looked up from germline, CDR1 is MNHNY and CDR2 is SVGAGI (reference sequence). The CDR3 nucleotides read TGTGCCAGCATTGGGACTAGCGGACCTAATGAGCAGTTCTTC. This encodes CASIGTSGPNEQFF.

V is TRBV10-3 and J is TRBJ1-1; no clear D. This CDR3 is 15 amino acids long. The germline V gene has CDR1 ENHRY and CDR2 SYGVKD. Trimming took 2 bases from V and 6 from J, leaving 16 bases between them. The CDR3, as DNA: TGTGCCATCAGTGAGAAATCGGGAGGAAGAGCTGAAGCTTTCTTT. It yields the protein CAISEKSGGRAEAFF.

A single count supports this clone. V and J are TRBV21-1 and TRBJ2-5; TRBD2, the table's D call, lacks a check against the DNA. TRBV21-1 is reported as a pseudogene. This CDR3 comprises 15 residues. CDR3: CASSKGTGRWETQYF. For the CDR3, the DNA is TGTGCCAGCAGCAAAGGGACGGGAAGATGGGAGACCCAGTACTTC.

The chain has TRBV28 and TRBJ2-5; tentatively, D is TRBD1 or TRBD2 (5 bases each). Germline lookup yields CDR1 MDHEN and CDR2 SYDVKM. The CDR3 is 13 amino acids. Deletions cut 7 bases from V and 1 base from J, with 10 bases between. CDR3 sequence (DNA): TGTGCCAGCACGGGGCTTTTCCAAGAGACCCAGTACTTC. This gives the protein CASTGLFQETQYF.

This chain connects TRBV27 to TRBJ1-2; 7 nucleotides line up with TRBD1. The CDR3 spans 14 residues. V shed 5 bases, J shed 5 bases, and the junction held 8 bases outside the gene matches. CDR1 and CDR2 from the germline V gene are MNHEY and SMNVEV (reference sequence). The DNA of the CDR3 is TGTGCCAGCAGTCTCATGGCGACAGGGTATGGCTACACCTTC. Amino acid sequence: CASSLMATGYGYTF.

The V and J genes are TRBV6-1 and TRBJ1-2; D not certain. The V and J ends lost 2 bases and 4 bases respectively, with 8 bases between them. The CDR3 runs 13 residues. Germline CDR1 is MNHNS and CDR2 is SASEGT. CDR3 protein: CASSEPGGYGYTF. In DNA form, the CDR3 reads TGTGCCAGCAGTGAACCCGGTGGCTATGGCTACACCTTC.

In DNA, the CDR3 is TGTGCCAGCAGTGGACCGAGTGGTAGGGTGGAGACCCAGTACTTC. This codes for CASSGPSGRVETQYF. The chain employs TRBV2 and TRBJ2-5, with D unresolved. Germline V gene sequence: CDR1 SNHLY, CDR2 FYNNEI. Trimming shortened V by 4 bases and J by 5 bases, and 17 bases separated the two germline ends. The CDR3 sequence is 15 residues long.

V and J are TRBV11-3 and TRBJ2-3; weak D call: TRBD2 (6 bases). This CDR3 is built from 18 residues. CDR1 is SGHNT, CDR2 YENEEA, per germline. Trimming cost V 0 bases and J 1 base, with 17 bases left between them. CDR3 region: CASSLDVRVSGGTDTQYF. DNA of the CDR3: TGTGCCAGCAGCTTAGATGTGAGGGTTAGCGGAGGCACAGATACGCAGTATTTT.

V usage is TRBV30 and J usage is TRBJ2-7; 9 nucleotides line up with TRBD2. Per germline, CDR1 GTSNPN and CDR2 SVGIG (reference sequence). V lost 5 bases and J lost 3; bases outside the gene matches: 26. The length of the CDR3 is 20 residues. The CDR3 here is CAWCGAWLGGRARDDYEQYF. CDR3 nucleotide sequence: TGTGCCTGGTGCGGAGCGTGGTTGGGCGGGAGGGCCCGGGACGACTACGAGCAGTACTTC.

The chain recombines TRBV11-2 with TRBJ1-2; D is unresolved. Trimming cost V 5 bases and J 4 bases, with 20 bases left between them. CDR3 size: 16 residues. The V gene's germline CDR1 is SGHAT and CDR2 FQNNGV. CDR3 in amino acids: CASSPSPSPGGYGYTF. For the CDR3, the DNA is TGTGCCAGCAGCCCGAGCCCCTCCCCGGGTGGCTATGGCTACACCTTC.

The rearrangement joins TRBV19 to TRBJ1-5; D remains unclear. Germline CDR1 LNHDA, CDR2 SQIVND (reference sequence). V was shortened by 3 bases and J by 0 bases, with 9 bases between the two germline ends. This CDR3 spans 15 amino acids. The CDR3 reads CASSILHYSNQPQHF. For the CDR3, the DNA is TGTGCCAGTAGTATCCTGCACTATAGCAATCAGCCCCAGCATTTT.

V usage is TRBV19 and J usage is TRBJ2-1; 9 bases line up with TRBD2. The CDR3 has 14 residues. CDR1 is LNHDA and CDR2 is SQIVND in the germline V gene (reference sequence). Germline trimming cut 7 bases from V and 3 bases from J; bases unmatched to any gene: 4. Here the CDR3 DNA reads TGTGCCAGTATGGCGGGGGGGCGCTACAATGAGCAGTTCTTC. Residues: CASMAGGRYNEQFF.

With respect to this clone: Other DNA variants within this sample encode the same CDR3. The rearrangement links TRBV5-6 to TRBJ1-5, with no clear D. Germline values: CDR1 SGHDT, CDR2 YYEEEE. This CDR3 spans 12 amino acids. V lost 0 bases, J lost 4 bases, and 2 bases lay in between. The chain's CDR3 is CASSLGNQPQHF. The CDR3 region has the DNA TGTGCCAGCAGCTTGGGGAATCAGCCCCAGCATTTT.

The table lists this clone with a few counts. The chain joins TRBV4-3 to TRBJ1-2; the D gene is possibly TRBD1 (6 bases). V was cut by 0 bases and J by 7 bases, with 12 bases left in between. The CDR3 consists of 14 residues. From germline, CDR1 is LGHNA and CDR2 YSLEER. The CDR3 here is CASSQDAGGAGYTF. CDR3 sequence (DNA): TGCGCCAGCAGCCAAGATGCGGGGGGCGCTGGCTACACCTTC.